The 25 T cell receptor beta chains in this list originate from one sample, sequenced in a study of T cell repertoires in cytomegalovirus infection. TCRdb redid the calling of the reads with MiXCR, one entry per CDR3 protein. Seen here are about 450,000 distinct CDR3 sequences, approximately 30% observed once, and the top ten hold roughly 13%. The sample taken for sequencing was PBMCs. The receptors were gathered from a human donor in good health (CMV status not recorded). Some clones in this sample may be carry-over from other donors' samples.

The chain uses TRBV7-9 and TRBJ1-2, with 7 bases matching TRBD1. Germline CDR1 reads SEHNR; CDR2 reads FQNEAQ (reference sequence). The CDR3 has 15 residues. The V segment lost 1 base and the J segment 4 bases; nucleotides outside the gene matches: 6. CDR3 loop: CASSLGDSQVYGYTF. CDR3 nucleotides: TGTGCCAGCAGCTTAGGGGACAGCCAAGTCTATGGCTACACCTTC.

This chain joins TRBV5-1 and TRBJ1-2; TRBD1 is a possible D gene (6 bases). The CDR3 is 14 residues long. Trimming took 0 bases from V and 3 from J, leaving 9 bases between them. The germline CDR1 and CDR2 sequences are SGHRS and YFSETQ. In DNA, the CDR3 is TGCGCCAGCAGCTTGGACAGGGTAGACTATGGCTACACCTTC. It translates to CASSLDRVDYGYTF.

The sample holds a few counts of this clonotype. This chain links TRBV20-1 with TRBJ1-6; a possible D gene is TRBD1 (6 bases). V dropped 6 bases and J dropped 7 bases, with 16 bases sitting between them. CDR1 and CDR2 (germline): DFQATT, SNEGSKA (reference sequence). The CDR3 consists of 14 residues. CDR3 sequence reads: CSARSEGGNSPLHF. The CDR3 coding sequence is TGCAGTGCCCGGTCGGAGGGGGGGAATTCACCCCTCCACTTT.

The V call is TRBV7-8, the J call TRBJ1-3, with D possibly being TRBD1 (5 bases). The CDR3 consists of 16 residues. Germline V gene sequence: CDR1 SGHVS, CDR2 FQNEAQ. Trimming took 0 bases from V and 4 from J, leaving 13 bases between them. The DNA for the CDR3 is TGTGCCAGCAGCTTAGCAGCAGGGCTGCAAGGAAACACCATATATTTT. It specifies CASSLAAGLQGNTIYF.

The rearrangement joins TRBV2 to TRBJ2-7, with D possibly being TRBD1 or TRBD2 (6 bases each). V lost 6 bases and J 4 bases, leaving 13 bases between the germline ends. The CDR3 runs 13 residues. The germline V gene encodes CDR1 SNHLY and CDR2 FYNNEI. CDR3 in amino acids: CASRTGGEYEQYF. The CDR3 DNA reads TGTGCCAGCAGGACAGGAGGGGAGTACGAGCAGTACTTC.

Turning to this clonotype: The conserved phenylalanine or tryptophan normally closing the CDR3 is absent here, so this likely arose from a read error. Because the CDR3's place on the DNA is in doubt, the DNA is left out and the CDR3 is given as listed by TCRdb. The CDR3 is CASSQEGTSGGRTI. The rearrangement joins TRBV4-2 to TRBJ2-5; TRBD2 is the table's D call, not checked against the DNA. The CDR3 contains 14 residues when both ends are counted. The germline V gene encodes CDR1 LGHNA and CDR2 YNFKEQ.

V and J are TRBV18 and TRBJ1-1; a weak D match, TRBD1 (6 bases). This CDR3 spans 15 amino acids. CDR1 and CDR2 from the germline V gene are KGHSH and LQKENI. V was cut by 0 bases and J by 1 base, with 9 bases left in between. The CDR3 protein is CASSPPTGQNTEAFF. The CDR3 DNA reads as TGTGCCAGCTCACCACCAACAGGGCAGAACACTGAAGCTTTCTTT.

The chain recombines TRBV20-1 with TRBJ2-1; TRBD2 agrees at 9 bases. This CDR3 region has 13 residues. The germline CDR1 and CDR2 sequences are DFQATT and SNEGSKA (reference sequence). V lost 5 bases, J lost 6 bases, and 5 bases stayed unmatched. CDR3 region: CSADSSGANEQFF. The DNA for the CDR3 is TGCAGTGCTGATTCTAGCGGGGCCAATGAGCAGTTCTTC.

The J gene is TRBJ1-4, the V gene TRBV20-1; possibly TRBD1 for D (6 bases). The CDR3 length is 14 residues. Germline CDR1 and CDR2: DFQATT and SNEGSKA (reference sequence). Trimming shortened V by 5 bases and J by 6 bases, and 16 bases separated the two germline ends. The CDR3, as DNA: TGCAGTGCTCAACCCCCCTCAGGGGATGAAAAACTGTTTTTT. This sequence encodes CSAQPPSGDEKLFF.

The chain employs TRBV10-2 and TRBJ2-2; D is undetermined. The germline V gene encodes CDR1 WSHSY and CDR2 SAAADI. This CDR3 has 12 residues. V lost 3 bases and J 6 bases, leaving 5 bases between the germline ends. The CDR3 DNA follows: TGCGCCAGCAGTGAAATTTCCGGGGAGCTGTTTTTT. Translation gives CASSEISGELFF.

This clonotype was counted many times. The J gene is TRBJ2-4, the V gene TRBV7-2; 8 nucleotides match TRBD1. CDR1 is SGHTA, CDR2 FQGNSA, per germline. The junction had 4 bases not matched to a gene; V was cut back by 5 bases and J by 1 base. This CDR3 has 15 amino acids. The CDR3 region is CASSRQGIAKNIQYF. CDR3 DNA: TGTGCCAGCAGCAGACAGGGGATCGCCAAAAACATTCAGTACTTC. The variable domain in full, completed from reference TRBV7-2 and TRBJ2-4, reads GAGVSQSPSNKVTEKGKDVELRCDPISGHTALYWYRQSLGQGLEFLIYFQGNSAPDKSGLPSDRFSAERTGGSVSTLTIQRTQQEDSAVYLCASSRQGIAKNIQYFGAGTRLSVL.

The chain has TRBV15 and TRBJ1-5; D unclear. V was trimmed by 0 bases and J by 5 bases, leaving 17 bases between them. The CDR3 length is 17 residues. Germline CDR1 is LNHNV and CDR2 is YYDKDF (reference sequence). The CDR3: CATSRDQASGVDQPQHF. CDR3 sequence (DNA): TGTGCCACCAGCAGAGATCAGGCCAGCGGGGTTGATCAGCCCCAGCATTTT.

J is TRBJ2-1 and V is TRBV6-1; the match to TRBD1 covers 11 bases. After removal of 5 bases from V and 6 bases from J, the junction contained 9 bases not matched to a gene. The CDR3 consists of 16 residues. Per the germline V gene, CDR1 is MNHNS and CDR2 is SASEGT. The CDR3 coding sequence is TGTGCCAGCAGTTGGCGGACAGGGGGCATACCCAATGAGCAGTTCTTC. This sequence encodes CASSWRTGGIPNEQFF.

The chain joins TRBV6-8 to TRBJ1-1, with no clear D. The CDR3 is made up of 12 amino acids. CDR1 is MNHGY and CDR2 is SAAAGT in the germline V gene. V was clipped by 0 bases and J by 6 bases, with 5 bases between them. The CDR3 loop is CASSYSMSEAFF. The DNA of the CDR3 is TGTGCCAGCAGTTACTCGATGTCTGAAGCTTTCTTT.

This chain links TRBV5-4 with TRBJ1-4, with TRBD1 matching 10 bases. The J segment lost 10 bases and the V segment lost 4 bases, leaving 16 bases of the junction unmatched. Germline CDR1 reads SGHNT; CDR2 reads YYREEE (reference sequence). The CDR3 contains 17 residues. CDR3 loop: CASSAGQGRLGDGKLFF. In DNA, the CDR3 is TGTGCCAGCAGCGCGGGACAGGGGCGGCTCGGTGATGGAAAACTGTTTTTT.

This clonotype turned up a few times. The gene calls are TRBV6-1 and TRBJ2-6, with 12 positions matching TRBD1. Per the germline V gene, CDR1 is MNHNS and CDR2 is SASEGT. V shed 8 bases, J shed 0 bases, and the junction held 5 bases outside the gene matches. The CDR3 is made up of 17 amino acids. CDR3 region: CASWDRGQSSGANVLTF. In DNA form, the CDR3 reads TGTGCCAGCTGGGACAGGGGGCAGAGCTCTGGGGCCAACGTCCTGACTTTC.

This clonotype was picked up a small number of times. V gene TRBV19 combines with J gene TRBJ1-1; D uncertain. Germline values: CDR1 LNHDA, CDR2 SQIVND (reference sequence). Trimming pared 6 bases from V and 0 bases from J, leaving 11 bases between. CDR3 length: 14 residues. The CDR3 DNA sequence: TGTGCCAGTAGCCGCCTGGATCTGAACACTGAAGCTTTCTTT. Translation gives CASSRLDLNTEAFF.

This clonotype turned up a few times. This chain uses TRBV11-2 with TRBJ2-6; 7 bases are a match to TRBD1. The CDR3 covers 17 residues. Trimming cost V 0 bases and J 2 bases; bases outside gene matches: 4. Germline CDR1 reads SGHAT; CDR2 reads FQNNGV. The CDR3 DNA is TGTGCCAGCAGCTTAGATCCGACAGGGCCTGGGGCCAACGTCCTGACTTTC. Its translation: CASSLDPTGPGANVLTF. The full variable domain, in which reference TRBV11-2 and TRBJ2-6 provide the parts outside the CDR3, is EAGVAQSPRYKIIEKRQSVAFWCNPISGHATLYWYQQILGQGPKLLIQFQNNGVVDDSQLPKDRFSAERLKGVDSTLKIQPAKLEDSAVYLCASSLDPTGPGANVLTFGAGSRLTVL.

The chain combines TRBV4-1 with TRBJ2-7; D possibly corresponds to TRBD1 (6 bases). This CDR3 is built from 15 residues. Deletions cut 0 bases from V and 6 bases from J, with 15 bases between. In germline, CDR1 is MGHRA, CDR2 YSYEKL. In DNA, the CDR3 is TGCGCCAGCAGCCAAGATGAGGGACAAGGCATCGAGCAGTACTTC. It codes for CASSQDEGQGIEQYF.

This clonotype has only a few counts. The CDR3 protein is CASSPTRSRSNEQFF. Here the CDR3 DNA reads TGTGCCAGCAGCCCAACTAGGAGTAGGTCGAATGAGCAGTTCTTC. The chain carries TRBV6-5 and TRBJ2-1, with D perhaps TRBD2 (5 bases). Germline V gene data show CDR1 as MNHEY and CDR2 as SVGAGI. Trimming took 6 bases from V and 7 from J, leaving 19 bases between them. CDR3 length equals 15 residues.

This rearrangement joins TRBV12-3 or TRBV12-4 to TRBJ1-4, with 10 nucleotides matching TRBD1. Unmatched junction bases numbered 11, after V lost 6 bases and J lost 7 bases. The CDR3 extends over 16 amino acids. In nucleotides, the CDR3 is TGTGCCAGCAGCACCAAGGGGGACAGGGGACGTGAAAAACTGTTTTTT. This encodes CASSTKGDRGREKLFF.

The CDR3 here is CASVTGEGQPQHF. DNA for the CDR3: TGTGCCAGCGTGACAGGGGAAGGTCAGCCCCAGCATTTT. The V call is TRBV28, the J call TRBJ1-5; the match to TRBD1 covers 8 bases. This CDR3 has 13 residues. Unmatched junction bases numbered 6, after V lost 8 bases and J lost 6 bases. CDR1 is MDHEN, CDR2 SYDVKM, per germline.

The chain joins TRBV7-9 to TRBJ2-3; D gene uncertain. This CDR3 is built from 14 residues. The germline gives CDR1 SEHNR, CDR2 FQNEAQ (reference sequence). With 2 bases removed from V and 0 bases from J, the gap between germline ends came to 6 bases. The CDR3 region is CASSLIGSTDTQYF. The CDR3 nucleotides read TGTGCCAGCAGCTTAATCGGGAGCACAGATACGCAGTATTTT. Supplemented by reference TRBV7-9 and TRBJ2-3, the full variable domain reads DTGVSQNPRHKITKRGQNVTFRCDPISEHNRLYWYRQTLGQGPEFLTYFQNEAQLEKSRLLSDRFSAERPKGSFSTLEIQRTEQGDSAMYLCASSLIGSTDTQYFGPGTRLTVL.

This clonotype was seen many times. The V and J genes are TRBV7-8 and TRBJ2-7, with D tentatively TRBD2 (5 bases). The V end lost 2 bases, the J end lost 2 bases, and 10 bases lay between the germline ends. Per the germline V gene, CDR1 is SGHVS and CDR2 is FQNEAQ. This CDR3 has 14 amino acids. In DNA form, the CDR3 reads TGTGCCAGCAGCTTACTGGACGGGACCTACGAGCAGTACTTC. Translated: CASSLLDGTYEQYF.

This clonotype was observed a few times. The V and J genes are TRBV6-6 and TRBJ1-5, with TRBD1 matching over 10 bases. Germline V gene sequence: CDR1 MNHNY, CDR2 SVGAGI (reference sequence). This CDR3 region has 15 residues. Trimming cost V 6 bases and J 4 bases; bases outside gene matches: 6. CDR3 region: CASRMGQGRNQPQHF. CDR3 nucleotide sequence: TGTGCCAGCAGAATGGGACAGGGGAGAAATCAGCCCCAGCATTTT.